The 30 T cell receptor beta chains below all came from one sample that was sequenced in a study of shared clonotypes between healthy human individuals. The protocol was immunoSEQ multiplex PCR, while the TCRdb copy is restricted to in-frame clones and leaves out a portion. The sample records 2 million to 2.5 million clones, approximately 93% being singletons. The material sequenced was naive CD4+ T cells from PBMCs. As to subset: CD45RA+ positively selected. The receptors stem from a man aged 18 to 29 in good health. Some clones in this sample may be carry-over from other donors' samples.

The genes are TRBV28 and TRBJ2-7; 7 bases are shared with TRBD2. Germline CDR1 MDHEN, CDR2 SYDVKM. The CDR3 extends over 15 amino acids. V trimming: 4 bases; J trimming: 2 bases; junction bases outside the gene matches: 8. CDR3 in amino acids: CASSSAGTNAYEQYF. In nucleotides, the CDR3 is TGTGCCAGCAGTTCCGCCGGGACTAACGCCTACGAGCAGTACTTC.

The chain carries TRBV25-1 and TRBJ2-5; D not resolved. The DNA end is more similar to TRBJ2-7, so the J call may be wrong. CDR1 and CDR2 (germline): MGHDK, SYGVNS. This CDR3 region has 11 residues. This CDR3 is CASSEWNEQYF. The DNA of the CDR3 is TGTGCCAGCAGTGAATGGAACGAGCAGTACTTC.

The sample holds one count of this clone. The chain recombines TRBV5-8 with TRBJ2-7; 12 bases agree with TRBD1. Unmatched junction bases numbered 7, after V lost 4 bases and J lost 5 bases. The CDR3 loop spans 15 amino acids. Germline loops: CDR1 SGHTS, CDR2 YDEGEE. The CDR3 loop reads CASSPGTGGLNEQYF. The CDR3 nucleotides read TGTGCCAGCAGCCCGGGGACAGGGGGCCTAAACGAGCAGTACTTC.

This clone was seen a single time. This rearrangement joins TRBV2 to TRBJ1-5; D is ambiguous. CDR3 size: 16 residues. Germline CDR1 is SNHLY and CDR2 is FYNNEI. V gave up 1 base and J gave up 2 bases, with 12 bases separating them. The CDR3 is CASSEVRSAGNQPQHF. The CDR3 nucleotides read TGTGCCAGCAGTGAAGTCCGGTCGGCGGGCAATCAGCCCCAGCATTTT. The entire variable domain, with the rest obtained from reference TRBV2 and TRBJ1-5, is as follows: EPEVTQTPSHQVTQMGQEVILRCVPISNHLYFYWYRQILGQKVEFLVSFYNNEISEKSEIFDDQFSVERPDGSNFTLKIRSTKLEDSAMYFCASSEVRSAGNQPQHFGDGTRLSIL.

The chain is built from TRBV15 and TRBJ2-2; D is tentatively TRBD1 or TRBD2 (5 bases each). V lost 1 base, J lost 2 bases, and 17 bases lay in between. Germline lookup yields CDR1 LNHNV and CDR2 YYDKDF (reference sequence). This CDR3 is 18 amino acids long. Here the CDR3 DNA reads TGTGCCACCAGCAGAGGGCGTAGGGCTGGGGGAAACACCGGGGAGCTGTTTTTT. Amino acid sequence: CATSRGRRAGGNTGELFF.

V is TRBV5-1 and J is TRBJ2-3; either TRBD1 or TRBD2 may supply D (7 bases each). Trimming removed 2 bases at V and 2 bases at J, with 15 bases between. This CDR3 is built from 16 residues. CDR1 and CDR2 (germline): SGHRS, YFSETQ. The CDR3 sequence: CASSLSGDSYTDTQYF. In DNA, the CDR3 is TGCGCCAGCAGCTTAAGCGGGGACAGCTACACAGATACGCAGTATTTT.

V usage is TRBV6-4 and J usage is TRBJ2-1, with TRBD2 as a possible D gene (6 bases). CDR1 is MRHNA and CDR2 is SNTAGT in the germline V gene. The V and J ends lost 3 bases and 5 bases respectively, with 11 bases between them. The CDR3 length is 14 residues. The CDR3 is CASSDRWGDNEQFF. CDR3 nucleotides: TGTGCCAGCAGTGATCGGTGGGGGGACAATGAGCAGTTCTTC.

The chain recombines TRBV7-9 with TRBJ1-2, with 11 bases matching TRBD1. The V and J ends lost 3 bases and 3 bases, in that order; junction bases with no gene match: 12. From germline, CDR1 is SEHNR and CDR2 FQNEAQ (reference sequence). This CDR3 is built from 18 residues. The DNA of the CDR3 is TGTGCCAGCAGCTTCCCCAGAGGACAGGGGGCGTCGGACTATGGCTACACCTTC. Translated: CASSFPRGQGASDYGYTF.

V gene TRBV28 combines with J gene TRBJ1-5; TRBD1 matches 8 bases. Germline loops: CDR1 MDHEN, CDR2 SYDVKM. This CDR3 is built from 14 residues. Trimming removed 6 bases from V and 5 bases from J; junction bases left unmatched: 6. The CDR3 here is CASRTGEEYQPQHF. DNA of the CDR3: TGTGCCAGCAGGACAGGGGAGGAGTATCAGCCCCAGCATTTT.

J is TRBJ2-7 and V is TRBV2; TRBD2 is a possible D gene (5 bases). Germline assignment: CDR1 SNHLY and CDR2 FYNNEI. The ends were cut back, 5 bases at V and 2 bases at J, with 10 bases in the middle. The CDR3 consists of 13 residues. The chain's CDR3 is CASSLLAPYEQYF. The CDR3, as DNA: TGTGCCAGCAGTCTGCTAGCCCCCTACGAGCAGTACTTC.

J is TRBJ1-3 and V is TRBV6-1, with 7 bases that match TRBD1. The V segment lost 5 bases and the J segment 1 base; nucleotides outside the gene matches: 5. CDR3 length: 15 residues. The germline V gene has CDR1 MNHNS and CDR2 SASEGT. The CDR3, as DNA: TGTGCCAGCAGTCCGGGACAGACATCTGGAAACACCATATATTTT. It translates to CASSPGQTSGNTIYF.

The count of this clone is one. This sequence joins TRBV6-1 and TRBJ1-3; D is ambiguous. The CDR3 spans 14 residues. Germline CDR1 MNHNS, CDR2 SASEGT. V was clipped by 6 bases and J by 4 bases, with 13 bases between them. CDR3 sequence reads: CASSPFESGNTIYF. The CDR3 nucleotides are TGTGCCAGCAGCCCTTTCGAGTCCGGAAACACCATATATTTT.

This sequence joins TRBV6-6 and TRBJ1-2; D is perhaps TRBD1 (6 bases). The germline gives CDR1 MNHNY, CDR2 SVGAGI (reference sequence). Trimming shortened V by 5 bases and J by 3 bases, and 16 bases separated the two germline ends. The CDR3 has 15 residues. CDR3 amino acids: CASSPREGGHYGYTF. Here the CDR3 DNA reads TGTGCCAGCAGTCCCCGGGAGGGGGGTCACTATGGCTACACCTTC.

The rearrangement links TRBV19 to TRBJ1-3, with unresolved D. The CDR3 has 16 amino acids. Deletions cut 7 bases from V and 0 bases from J, with 16 bases between. Germline V gene lookup returns CDR1 LNHDA and CDR2 SQIVND (reference sequence). This CDR3 is CASNPAADHSGNTIYF. In DNA, the CDR3 is TGTGCCAGTAACCCGGCAGCGGACCACTCTGGAAACACCATATATTTT.

The chain carries TRBV9 and TRBJ2-2; tentative D call: TRBD1 (6 bases). Germline V gene sequence: CDR1 SGDLS, CDR2 YYNGEE. V lost 3 bases, J lost 5 bases, and 11 bases lay in between. The CDR3 loop spans 14 amino acids. The CDR3, as DNA: TGTGCCAGCAGCGGGCAAACAGGGACCGGGGAGCTGTTTTTT. Translated: CASSGQTGTGELFF.

The rearrangement joins TRBV6-1 to TRBJ2-3; D is undetermined. In germline, CDR1 is MNHNS, CDR2 SASEGT. The CDR3 spans 13 residues. Trimming removed 5 bases at V and 1 base at J, with 7 bases between. The DNA for the CDR3 is TGTGCCAGCAGTCGGCCCGGCACAGATACGCAGTATTTT. Its protein is CASSRPGTDTQYF.

This sequence joins TRBV7-6 and TRBJ2-3; 12 nucleotides align to TRBD2. The CDR3 loop spans 15 amino acids. Germline lookup yields CDR1 SGHVS and CDR2 FNYEAQ. V lost 8 bases, J lost 4 bases, and 7 bases stayed unmatched. The DNA of the CDR3 is TGTGCCAGCGTCGCGACTAGCGGGAGAGCAGATACGCAGTATTTT. Residues: CASVATSGRADTQYF.

The genes are TRBV14 and TRBJ2-3, with D perhaps assigned TRBD1 or TRBD2 (5 bases each). V was cut by 2 bases and J by 2 bases, with 23 bases left in between. Germline V CDR1 and CDR2: SGHDN, FVKESK. The CDR3 spans 19 residues. Here the CDR3 DNA reads TGTGCCAGCAGCCAACCGGGACCACAGACCGGCCTAATCACAGATACGCAGTATTTT. This sequence encodes CASSQPGPQTGLITDTQYF.

The chain is built from TRBV6-1 and TRBJ1-5; 10 nucleotides align to TRBD1. Trimming removed 4 bases from V and 2 bases from J; junction bases left unmatched: 11. Looked up from germline, CDR1 is MNHNS and CDR2 is SASEGT. The CDR3 has 18 residues. The CDR3 DNA follows: TGTGCCAGCAGTGCCCGGGACAGGGGTCCCCTACGCAATCAGCCCCAGCATTTT. This translates into CASSARDRGPLRNQPQHF.

The chain recombines TRBV18 with TRBJ2-3; D perhaps matches TRBD2 (6 bases). The germline V and J ends were trimmed by 3 bases and 9 bases, with 16 bases remaining between them. The CDR3 has 14 residues. CDR1 is KGHSH, CDR2 LQKENI, per germline. The CDR3 loop is CASSPRDSRVTQYF. The CDR3 DNA is TGTGCCAGCTCACCGCGGGACTCTCGAGTCACGCAGTATTTT.

The chain is built from TRBV19 and TRBJ1-5, with D unresolved. V lost 1 base to trimming and J lost 7 bases, with 5 bases between them. The CDR3 covers 12 residues. Germline CDR1 and CDR2: LNHDA and SQIVND (reference sequence). DNA for the CDR3: TGTGCCAGTAGTATAGTCGACCAGCCCCAGCATTTT. It is translated as CASSIVDQPQHF.

The gene calls are TRBV6-1 and TRBJ1-4, with TRBD1 matching over 7 bases. V trimming: 5 bases; J trimming: 4 bases; junction bases outside the gene matches: 4. The germline V gene has CDR1 MNHNS and CDR2 SASEGT. This CDR3 comprises 14 residues. The CDR3 is CASSRQGNNEKLFF. Written as DNA, the CDR3 is TGTGCCAGCAGTAGACAGGGTAATAATGAAAAACTGTTTTTT.

The chain recombines TRBV5-4 with TRBJ2-6, with 7 bases matching TRBD1. Germline V gene data show CDR1 as SGHNT and CDR2 as YYREEE (reference sequence). The CDR3 covers 15 residues. J lost 1 base, V lost 4 bases, and 2 bases had no gene match. The CDR3 DNA reads as TGTGCCAGCAGCCGACAGGGTTCTGGGGCCAACGTCCTGACTTTC. It is translated as CASSRQGSGANVLTF.

The chain joins TRBV11-2 to TRBJ2-5, with TRBD2 matching 12 bases. Trimming removed 3 bases from V and 4 bases from J; junction bases left unmatched: 0. Germline V gene lookup returns CDR1 SGHAT and CDR2 FQNNGV. The CDR3 runs to 14 residues. In nucleotides, the CDR3 is TGTGCCAGCAGCTTGGGACTAGCGGGAGAGACCCAGTACTTC. Translating it yields CASSLGLAGETQYF.

This chain uses TRBV6-5 with TRBJ1-4; no definite D call. Between the trimmed V and J ends, which lost 0 bases and 7 bases, there was a span of 12 bases. The CDR3 length is 15 residues. Germline CDR1 reads MNHEY; CDR2 reads SVGAGI. Here the CDR3 DNA reads TGTGCCAGCAGTTACTCTTGGTCGTCAGGTGAAAAACTGTTTTTT. Translated: CASSYSWSSGEKLFF.

The chain uses TRBV6-1 and TRBJ1-1; D unresolved. Germline V gene lookup returns CDR1 MNHNS and CDR2 SASEGT. The CDR3 is 16 amino acids. V was pared by 0 bases and J by 4 bases, with 15 bases between. The CDR3 here is CASSEAFDRVVTEAFF. CDR3 nucleotides: TGTGCCAGCAGTGAAGCGTTCGATAGGGTTGTCACTGAAGCTTTCTTT.

This rearrangement joins TRBV6-1 to TRBJ2-7; TRBD2 might be the D (6 bases). Germline CDR1 and CDR2: MNHNS and SASEGT. The CDR3 runs to 14 residues. V was shortened by 3 bases and J by 2 bases, with 11 bases between the two germline ends. CDR3 region: CASSDIGGAYEQYF. CDR3 nucleotide sequence: TGTGCCAGCAGTGATATCGGAGGGGCCTACGAGCAGTACTTC.

This clone was recorded once. V gene TRBV28 combines with J gene TRBJ1-4; D unclear. The CDR3 loop spans 17 amino acids. Germline assignment: CDR1 MDHEN and CDR2 SYDVKM. Trimming took off 3 bases at V and 8 bases at J, with 22 bases between the two ends. DNA for the CDR3: TGTGCCAGCAGTTTTGGTCAGACGAAGATGACCGCGGAAAAACTGTTTTTT. Protein: CASSFGQTKMTAEKLFF.

The rearrangement uses TRBV5-1 and TRBJ2-5; 14 bases map to TRBD2. Looked up from germline, CDR1 is SGHRS and CDR2 is YFSETQ. The CDR3 totals 16 residues. The V segment lost 7 bases and the J segment 5 bases; nucleotides outside the gene matches: 10. The CDR3 coding sequence is TGCGCCAGCGGACCGGGACTAGCGGGAGCTGGGGAGACCCAGTACTTC. Residues: CASGPGLAGAGETQYF.

This chain uses TRBV5-1 with TRBJ1-5; D is perhaps TRBD1 (5 bases). The CDR3 has 16 amino acids. Deletions cut 0 bases from V and 6 bases from J, with 16 bases between. Germline V gives CDR1 SGHRS, CDR2 YFSETQ. This CDR3 reads CASSLGDVEFGQPQHF. The CDR3 DNA follows: TGCGCCAGCAGCTTGGGGGACGTCGAGTTCGGTCAGCCCCAGCATTTT.